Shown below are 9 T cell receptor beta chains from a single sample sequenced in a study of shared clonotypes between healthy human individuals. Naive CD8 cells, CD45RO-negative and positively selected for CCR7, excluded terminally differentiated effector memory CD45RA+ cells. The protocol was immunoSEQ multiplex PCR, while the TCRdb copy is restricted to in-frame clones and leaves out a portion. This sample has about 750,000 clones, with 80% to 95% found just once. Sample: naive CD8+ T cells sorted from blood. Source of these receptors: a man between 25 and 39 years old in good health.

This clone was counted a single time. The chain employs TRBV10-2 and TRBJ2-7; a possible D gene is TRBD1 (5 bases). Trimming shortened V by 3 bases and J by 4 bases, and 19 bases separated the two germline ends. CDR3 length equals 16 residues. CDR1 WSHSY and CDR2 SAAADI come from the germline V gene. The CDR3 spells CASSEWSRVNGYEQYF. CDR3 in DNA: TGCGCCAGCAGTGAATGGTCCAGGGTCAACGGGTACGAGCAGTACTTC.

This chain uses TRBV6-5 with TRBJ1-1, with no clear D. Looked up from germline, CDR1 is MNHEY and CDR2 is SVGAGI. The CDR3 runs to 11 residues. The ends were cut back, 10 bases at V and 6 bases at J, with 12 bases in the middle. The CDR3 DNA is TGTGCCACCTTTTTTCGCGCTGAAGCTTTCTTT. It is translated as CATFFRAEAFF.

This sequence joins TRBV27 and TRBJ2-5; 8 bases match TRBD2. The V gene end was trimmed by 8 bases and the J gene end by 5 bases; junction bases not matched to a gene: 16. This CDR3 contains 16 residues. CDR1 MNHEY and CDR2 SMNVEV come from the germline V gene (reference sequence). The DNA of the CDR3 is TGTGCCAGCCTCCCTGGAGGAGCGGGAGCACGGGAGACCCAGTACTTC. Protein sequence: CASLPGGAGARETQYF.

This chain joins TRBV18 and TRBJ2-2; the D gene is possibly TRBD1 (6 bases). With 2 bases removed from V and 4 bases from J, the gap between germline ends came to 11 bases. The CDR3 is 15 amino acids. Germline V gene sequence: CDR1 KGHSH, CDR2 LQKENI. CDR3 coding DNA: TGTGCCAGCTCACCAACACAGGGCGTCACCGGGGAGCTGTTTTTT. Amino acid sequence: CASSPTQGVTGELFF. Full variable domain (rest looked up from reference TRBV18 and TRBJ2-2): NAGVMQNPRHLVRRRGQEARLRCSPMKGHSHVYWYRQLPEEGLKFMVYLQKENIIDESGMPKERFSAEFPKEGPSILRIQQVVRGDSAAYFCASSPTQGVTGELFFGEGSRLTVL.

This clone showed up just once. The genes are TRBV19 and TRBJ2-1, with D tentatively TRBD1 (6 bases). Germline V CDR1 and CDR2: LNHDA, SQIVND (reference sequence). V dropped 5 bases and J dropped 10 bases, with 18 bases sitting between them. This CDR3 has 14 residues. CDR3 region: CASSWTEGTREQFF. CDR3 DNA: TGTGCCAGTAGTTGGACAGAGGGGACGAGGGAGCAGTTCTTC.

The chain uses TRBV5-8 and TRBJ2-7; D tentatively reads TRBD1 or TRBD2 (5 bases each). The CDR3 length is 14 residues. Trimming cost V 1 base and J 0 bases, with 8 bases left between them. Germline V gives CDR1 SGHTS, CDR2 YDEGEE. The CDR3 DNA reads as TGTGCCAGCAGCTTGTCGGGGCCCTCCTACGAGCAGTACTTC. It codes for CASSLSGPSYEQYF.

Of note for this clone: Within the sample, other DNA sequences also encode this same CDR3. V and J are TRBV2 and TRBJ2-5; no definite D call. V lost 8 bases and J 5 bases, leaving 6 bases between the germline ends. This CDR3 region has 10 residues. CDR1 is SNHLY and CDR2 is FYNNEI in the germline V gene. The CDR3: CASQGETQYF. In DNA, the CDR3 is TGTGCCAGCCAAGGGGAGACCCAGTACTTC.

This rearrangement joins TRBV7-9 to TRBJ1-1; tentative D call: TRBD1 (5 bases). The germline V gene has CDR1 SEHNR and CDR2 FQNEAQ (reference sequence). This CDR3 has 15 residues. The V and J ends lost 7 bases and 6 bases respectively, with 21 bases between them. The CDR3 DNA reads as TGTGCCAGCAAAAATGCGGGGGTTATAGAAGCTGAAGCTTTCTTT. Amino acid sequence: CASKNAGVIEAEAFF.

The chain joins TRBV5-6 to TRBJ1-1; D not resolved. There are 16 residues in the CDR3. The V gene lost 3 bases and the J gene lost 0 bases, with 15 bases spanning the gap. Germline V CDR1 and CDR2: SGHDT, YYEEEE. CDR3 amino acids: CASSSKDGRMNTEAFF. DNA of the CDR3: TGTGCCAGCAGCTCGAAGGACGGACGCATGAACACTGAAGCTTTCTTT.